The 2 T cell receptor beta chains below were found in one sample sequenced in a study of blood T cell repertoires in COVID-19. The repertoire was sequenced with immunoSEQ multiplex PCR; TCRdb's copy has only in-frame clones and lacks some. This table has about 75,000 clones, roughly 88% appearing once. The sequenced material came from peripheral blood. The source is a human donor in a cohort sampled during active COVID-19.

J is TRBJ1-2 and V is TRBV2; 10 nucleotides match TRBD1. The J segment lost 6 bases and the V segment lost 8 bases, leaving 12 bases of the junction unmatched. The length of the CDR3 is 15 residues. Looked up from germline, CDR1 is SNHLY and CDR2 is FYNNEI. The CDR3 region is CASGLTGGLADGYTF. The CDR3 region has the DNA TGTGCCAGCGGATTGACAGGGGGCTTGGCAGATGGCTACACCTTC.

The CDR3, as DNA: TGTGCCAGCAGCTTTGGAGGGCCAATAGACAGCTCCTACAATGAGCAGTTCTTC. Amino acid sequence: CASSFGGPIDSSYNEQFF. This chain links TRBV5-4 with TRBJ2-1; tentative D call: TRBD2 (6 bases). The CDR3 is 18 residues long. V was clipped by 2 bases and J by 0 bases, with 18 bases between them. The V gene's germline CDR1 is SGHNT and CDR2 YYREEE (reference sequence).